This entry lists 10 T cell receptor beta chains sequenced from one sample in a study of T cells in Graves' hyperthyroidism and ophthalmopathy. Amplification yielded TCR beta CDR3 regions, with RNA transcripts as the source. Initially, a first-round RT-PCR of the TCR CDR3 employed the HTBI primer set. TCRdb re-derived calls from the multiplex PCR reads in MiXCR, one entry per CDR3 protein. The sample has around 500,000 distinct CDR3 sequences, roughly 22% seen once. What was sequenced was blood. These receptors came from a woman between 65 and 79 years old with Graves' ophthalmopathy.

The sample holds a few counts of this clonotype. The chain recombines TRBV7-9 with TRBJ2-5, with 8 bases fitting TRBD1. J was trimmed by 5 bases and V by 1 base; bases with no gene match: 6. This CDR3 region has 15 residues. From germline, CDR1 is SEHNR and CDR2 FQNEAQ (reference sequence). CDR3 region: CASSLGQGAGETQYF. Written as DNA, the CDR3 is TGTGCCAGCAGCTTAGGGCAGGGGGCGGGGGAGACCCAGTACTTC.

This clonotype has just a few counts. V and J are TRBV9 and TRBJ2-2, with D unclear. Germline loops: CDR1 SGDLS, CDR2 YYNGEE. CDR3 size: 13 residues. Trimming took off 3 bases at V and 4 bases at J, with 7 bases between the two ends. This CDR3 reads CASSADRTGELFF. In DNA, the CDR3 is TGTGCCAGCAGCGCCGACCGCACCGGGGAGCTGTTTTTT.

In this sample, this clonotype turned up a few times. The CDR3 bases are TGTGCCAGCAGTTCGAGGGACACCCTGGCTGGAAACACCATATATTTT. Translation: CASSSRDTLAGNTIYF. V is TRBV12-3 or TRBV12-4 and J is TRBJ1-3, with D tentatively TRBD1 (6 bases). Trimming took off 4 bases at V and 2 bases at J, with 15 bases between the two ends. This CDR3 is built from 16 residues.

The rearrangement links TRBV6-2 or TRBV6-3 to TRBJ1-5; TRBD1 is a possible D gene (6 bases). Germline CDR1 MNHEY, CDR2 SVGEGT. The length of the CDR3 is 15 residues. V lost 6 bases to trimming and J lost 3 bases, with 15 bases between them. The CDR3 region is CASRQAGVVNQPQHF. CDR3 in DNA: TGTGCCAGCAGACAGGCAGGGGTTGTCAATCAGCCCCAGCATTTT.

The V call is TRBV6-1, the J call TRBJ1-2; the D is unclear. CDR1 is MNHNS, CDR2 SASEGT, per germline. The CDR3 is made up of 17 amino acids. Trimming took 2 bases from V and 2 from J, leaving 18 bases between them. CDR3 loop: CASSESVYKPANYGYTF. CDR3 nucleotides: TGTGCCAGCAGTGAATCCGTGTATAAGCCGGCGAACTATGGCTACACCTTC.

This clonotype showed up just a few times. The CDR3 sequence: CASSLGAILNTEAFF. DNA of the CDR3: TGCGCCAGCAGCTTGGGGGCCATTTTGAACACTGAAGCTTTCTTT. This sequence joins TRBV5-1 and TRBJ1-1; D gene uncertain. The CDR3 is 15 amino acids. V was pared by 0 bases and J by 0 bases, with 9 bases between. Germline V gene data show CDR1 as SGHRS and CDR2 as YFSETQ.

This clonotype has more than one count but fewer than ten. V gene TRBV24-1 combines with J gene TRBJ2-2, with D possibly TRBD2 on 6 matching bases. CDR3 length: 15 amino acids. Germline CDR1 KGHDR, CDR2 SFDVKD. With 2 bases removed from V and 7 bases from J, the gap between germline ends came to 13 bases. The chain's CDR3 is CATSDSRGTVGELFF. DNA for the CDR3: TGTGCCACCAGTGATTCCCGGGGGACGGTCGGGGAGCTGTTTTTT.

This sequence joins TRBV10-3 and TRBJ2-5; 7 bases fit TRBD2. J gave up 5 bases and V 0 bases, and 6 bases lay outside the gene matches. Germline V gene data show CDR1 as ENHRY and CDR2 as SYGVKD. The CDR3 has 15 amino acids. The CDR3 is CAISESGGSGETQYF. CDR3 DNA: TGTGCCATCAGTGAGTCTGGCGGGAGTGGTGAGACCCAGTACTTC.

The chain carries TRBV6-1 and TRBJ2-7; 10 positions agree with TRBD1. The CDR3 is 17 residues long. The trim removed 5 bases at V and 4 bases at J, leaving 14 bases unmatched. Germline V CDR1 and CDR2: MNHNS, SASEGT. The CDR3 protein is CASSSLSGWTGGYEQYF. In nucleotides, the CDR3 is TGTGCCAGCAGTTCATTAAGCGGATGGACAGGGGGTTACGAGCAGTACTTC.

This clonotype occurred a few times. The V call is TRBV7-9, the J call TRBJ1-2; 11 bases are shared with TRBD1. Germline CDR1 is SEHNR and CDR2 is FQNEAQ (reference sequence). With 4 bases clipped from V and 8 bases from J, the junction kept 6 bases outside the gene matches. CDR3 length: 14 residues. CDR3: CASSSGTGGTGYTF. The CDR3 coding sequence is TGTGCCAGCAGCTCAGGGACAGGGGGGACCGGCTACACCTTC.